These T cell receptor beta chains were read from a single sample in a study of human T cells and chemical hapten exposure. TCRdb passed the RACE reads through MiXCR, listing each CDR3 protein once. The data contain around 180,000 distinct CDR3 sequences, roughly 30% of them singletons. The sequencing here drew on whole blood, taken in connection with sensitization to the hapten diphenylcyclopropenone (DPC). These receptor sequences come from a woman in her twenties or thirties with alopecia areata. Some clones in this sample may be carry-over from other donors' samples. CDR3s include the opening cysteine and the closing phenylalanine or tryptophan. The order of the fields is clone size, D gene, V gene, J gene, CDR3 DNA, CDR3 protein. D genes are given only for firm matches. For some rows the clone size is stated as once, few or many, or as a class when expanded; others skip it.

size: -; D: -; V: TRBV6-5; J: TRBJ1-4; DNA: TGTGCCAGCAGTTACGACCGCGGGAATGAAAAACTGTTTTTT; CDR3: CASSYDRGNEKLFF
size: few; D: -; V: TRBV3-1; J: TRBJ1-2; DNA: TGTGCCAGCAGCCAAGTCGGGGGCGAGGGCACCCTCGGGGGCTACACCTTC; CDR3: CASSQVGGEGTLGGYTF
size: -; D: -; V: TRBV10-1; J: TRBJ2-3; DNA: TGCGCCAGCAGTGAACCATCGCGGGATGGTAAAGATACGCAGTATTTT; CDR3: CASSEPSRDGKDTQYF
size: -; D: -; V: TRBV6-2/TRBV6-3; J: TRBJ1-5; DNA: TGTGTCAGCAGTTACGACCGGGACCAGCATTTT; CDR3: CVSSYDRDQHF
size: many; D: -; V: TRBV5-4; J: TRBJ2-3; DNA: TGTGCCAGCAGCTTGGAGGCGGGGAGCACAGATACGCAGTATTTT; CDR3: CASSLEAGSTDTQYF
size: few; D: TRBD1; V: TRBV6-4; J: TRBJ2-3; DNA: TGTGCCAGCAGTGACTTGGCGACAGGGGGCCCAGATACGCAGTATTTT; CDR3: CASSDLATGGPDTQYF
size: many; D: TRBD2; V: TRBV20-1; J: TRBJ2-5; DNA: TGCAGTGCCCTCCTACTAGCGGGAGGCGGAGAGACCCAGTACTTC; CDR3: CSALLLAGGGETQYF
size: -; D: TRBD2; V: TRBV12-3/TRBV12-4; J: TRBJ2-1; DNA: TGTGCCAGCAGTTCTCCCGACGTGGCGGGAGGCCACAATGAGCAGTTCTTC; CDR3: CASSSPDVAGGHNEQFF
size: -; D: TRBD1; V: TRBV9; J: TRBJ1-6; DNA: TGTGCCAGCAGCCGAACAGGGGTCTACTCTAATTCACCCCTCCACTTT; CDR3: CASSRTGVYSNSPLHF
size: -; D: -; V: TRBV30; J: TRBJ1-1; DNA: TGTGCCTGGAGTGCCGGGGGGTCCCCCGCGGGAGCTTTCTTT; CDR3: CAWSAGGSPAGAFF
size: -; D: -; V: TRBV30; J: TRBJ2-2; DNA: TGTGCCTGGAGGTTGGCGGCCAACACCGGGGAGCTGTTTTTT; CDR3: CAWRLAANTGELFF
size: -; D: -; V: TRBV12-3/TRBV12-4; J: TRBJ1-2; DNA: TGTGCCAGCAGTGCCCTTAGTGGCTACACCTTC; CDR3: CASSALSGYTF
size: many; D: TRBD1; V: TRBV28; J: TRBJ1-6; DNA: TGTGCCAGCAGTTCGACAGGGCTGCCCCTCCACTTT; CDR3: CASSSTGLPLHF
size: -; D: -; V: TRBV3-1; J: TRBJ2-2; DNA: TGTGCCAGCAGCCAAATCCGACAGTCATCGAACACCGGGGAGCTGTTTTTT; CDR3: CASSQIRQSSNTGELFF
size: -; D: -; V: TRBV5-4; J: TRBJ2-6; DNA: TGTGCCAGCAGCCATCCCGGGATAATGTCCGGGGCCAACGTCCTGACTTTC; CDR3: CASSHPGIMSGANVLTF
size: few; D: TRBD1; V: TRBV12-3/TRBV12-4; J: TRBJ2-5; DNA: TGTGCCAGCAGTTTAAGACAGGGGACAGAGACCCAGTACTTC; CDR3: CASSLRQGTETQYF
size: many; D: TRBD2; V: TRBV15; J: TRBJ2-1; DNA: TGTGCCACCAGCAGAGATGTAGCGGGAGACTACAATGAGCAGTTCTTC; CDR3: CATSRDVAGDYNEQFF
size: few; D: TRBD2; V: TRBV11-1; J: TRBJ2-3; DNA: TGTGCCAGCAGCCGGACTAGCGGGGGAAGAGATACGCAGTATTTT; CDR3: CASSRTSGGRDTQYF
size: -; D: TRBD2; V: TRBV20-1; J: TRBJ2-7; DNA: TGCAGTGCTAGAGTGGCGGGAGTTTTCTACGAGCAGTACTTC; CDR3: CSARVAGVFYEQYF
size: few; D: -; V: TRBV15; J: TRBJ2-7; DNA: TGTGCCACCAGCAGCTCTGGTGGGTCTGGGCAGTACTTC; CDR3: CATSSSGGSGQYF
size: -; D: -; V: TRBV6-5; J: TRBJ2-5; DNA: TGTGCCAGCACCCCCGACAGTTTTGGGACCCAGTACTTC; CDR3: CASTPDSFGTQYF
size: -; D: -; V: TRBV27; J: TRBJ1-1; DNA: TGTGCCAGCAGTTTCAGCGTCTGGGGTCGGACTGAAGCTTTCTTT; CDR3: CASSFSVWGRTEAFF
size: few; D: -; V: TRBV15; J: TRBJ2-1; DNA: TGTGCCACCAGCAGAAAAGACACCCGCTCCTACAATGAGCAGTTCTTC; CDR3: CATSRKDTRSYNEQFF
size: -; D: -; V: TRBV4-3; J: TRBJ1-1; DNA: TGCGCCAGCAGCCAAGATACGGGAACTGAAGCTTTCTTT; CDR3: CASSQDTGTEAFF
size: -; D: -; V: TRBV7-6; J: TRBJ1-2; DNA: TGTGCCAGCAGCTTACGGGAGAGGGATGGCTACACCTTC; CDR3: CASSLRERDGYTF
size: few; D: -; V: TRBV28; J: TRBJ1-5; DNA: TGTGCCAGCAGTTTAGCCAATCAGCCCCAGCATTTT; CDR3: CASSLANQPQHF
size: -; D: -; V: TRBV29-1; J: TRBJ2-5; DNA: TGCAGCGTTCGAGCCTTGAAGGAGACCCAGTACTTC; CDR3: CSVRALKETQYF
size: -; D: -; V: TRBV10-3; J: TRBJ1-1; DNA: TGTGCCATCGCTCGCGGGGACACTGAAGCTTTCTTT; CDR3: CAIARGDTEAFF
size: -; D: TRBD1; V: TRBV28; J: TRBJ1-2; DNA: TGTGCCAGCAGTCCCCGACAGGGGGAGGTCTATGGCTACACCTTC; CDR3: CASSPRQGEVYGYTF
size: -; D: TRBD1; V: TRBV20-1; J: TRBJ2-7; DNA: TGCAGTGCTGACCGGGACAGAAGCTCCTACGAGCAGTACTTC; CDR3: CSADRDRSSYEQYF
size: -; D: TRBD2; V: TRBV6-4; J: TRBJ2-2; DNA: TGTGCCAGCAGCGGACTAGCGGGAGCAACCGGGGAGCTGTTTTTT; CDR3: CASSGLAGATGELFF
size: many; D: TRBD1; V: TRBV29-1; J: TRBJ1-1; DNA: TGCAGCACCCAGGGGGCAATAACTGAAGCTTTCTTT; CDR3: CSTQGAITEAFF
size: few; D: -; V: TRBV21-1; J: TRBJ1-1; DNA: TGTGCCAGCAGCCCTAGGGGCCCTGAAGCTTTCTTT; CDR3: CASSPRGPEAFF
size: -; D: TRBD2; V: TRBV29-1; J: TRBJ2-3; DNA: TGCAGCGTTGCGAGACTAGCGGATTACACAGATACGCAGTATTTT; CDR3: CSVARLADYTDTQYF
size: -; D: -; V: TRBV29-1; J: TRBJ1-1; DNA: TGCAGCGTCGTTCCAGGGTCCTTGGGTACTGAAGCTTTCTTT; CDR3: CSVVPGSLGTEAFF
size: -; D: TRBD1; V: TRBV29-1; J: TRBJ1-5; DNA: TGCAGCGTGATAGGACAGGGGTTGGATCAGCCCCAGCATTTT; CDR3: CSVIGQGLDQPQHF
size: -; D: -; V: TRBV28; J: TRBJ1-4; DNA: TGTGCCAGCAATCGCCTTGACGGCCAGAATGAAAAACTGTTTTTT; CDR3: CASNRLDGQNEKLFF
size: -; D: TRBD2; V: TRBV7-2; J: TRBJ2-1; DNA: TGTGCCAGCCCGGGGCTAGCGGGCCTCAATGAGCAGTTCTTC; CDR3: CASPGLAGLNEQFF
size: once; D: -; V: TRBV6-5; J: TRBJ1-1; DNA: TGTGCCAGCAGTTACAGGGACCGCGCGGCTAGCGATAAAGCTTTCTTT; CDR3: CASSYRDRAASDKAFF
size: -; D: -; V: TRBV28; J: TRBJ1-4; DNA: TGTGCCAGCACCCGGCGGCAGGGAATCACAACTAATGAAAAACTGTTTTTT; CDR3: CASTRRQGITTNEKLFF
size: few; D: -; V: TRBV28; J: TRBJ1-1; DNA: TGTGCCAGCAGTTTACCGCGTGGGACTGAAGCTTTCTTT; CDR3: CASSLPRGTEAFF
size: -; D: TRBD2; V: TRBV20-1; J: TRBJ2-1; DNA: TGCAGTGCTAGCCCGACTAGCGGGAGCTCCTACAATGAGCAGTTCTTC; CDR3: CSASPTSGSSYNEQFF
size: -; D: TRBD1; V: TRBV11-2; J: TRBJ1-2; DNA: TGTGCCAGCAGCCCGGGGACAGGGGATCGGGATGGCTACACCTTC; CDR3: CASSPGTGDRDGYTF
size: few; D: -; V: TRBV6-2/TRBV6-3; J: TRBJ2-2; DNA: TGTGCCAGCAACATGGGGGATTCCGGGGAGCTGTTTTTT; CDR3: CASNMGDSGELFF
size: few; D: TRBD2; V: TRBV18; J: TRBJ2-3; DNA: TGTGCCAGCTCACCCTGGACTAGCGGGAGCACAGATACGCAGTATTTT; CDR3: CASSPWTSGSTDTQYF
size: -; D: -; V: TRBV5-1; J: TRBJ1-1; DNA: TGCGCCAGCAGCGTGAATCAGGGGTCCGGAATCGCTGAAGCTTTCTTT; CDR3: CASSVNQGSGIAEAFF
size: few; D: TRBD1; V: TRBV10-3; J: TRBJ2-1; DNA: TGTGCCATCAGTAACCAGGGGGCCTACAATGAGCAGTTCTTC; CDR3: CAISNQGAYNEQFF
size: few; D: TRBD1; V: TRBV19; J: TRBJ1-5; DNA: TGTGCCAGTAGTAGATACAGGGGGAGCAATCAGCCCCAGCATTTT; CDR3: CASSRYRGSNQPQHF
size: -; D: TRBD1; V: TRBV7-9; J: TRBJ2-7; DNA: TGTGCCAGCAGCTCCGGGACAGACTCCTACGAGCAGTACTTC; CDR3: CASSSGTDSYEQYF
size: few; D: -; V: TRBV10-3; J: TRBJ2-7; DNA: TGTGCCATCAGTACTACAGGGAACGAGCAGTACTTC; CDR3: CAISTTGNEQYF
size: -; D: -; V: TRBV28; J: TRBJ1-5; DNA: TGTGCCAGCAGTTCCCCCGGGGGGGAAAGCAATCAGCCCCAGCATTTT; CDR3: CASSSPGGESNQPQHF
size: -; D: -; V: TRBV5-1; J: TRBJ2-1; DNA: TGCGCCAGCAGCTTGACACCGGGTGTGGCTAGTAGGTATAATGAGCAGTTCTTC; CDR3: CASSLTPGVASRYNEQFF
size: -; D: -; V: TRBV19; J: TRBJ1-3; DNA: TGTGCCAGTAGTATAAGCCCTAGGGGGACTGGAAACACCATATATTTT; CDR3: CASSISPRGTGNTIYF
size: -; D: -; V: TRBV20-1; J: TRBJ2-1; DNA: TGCAGTGCTACTGCGGGGAGGGGGAATGAGCAGTTCTTC; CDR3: CSATAGRGNEQFF
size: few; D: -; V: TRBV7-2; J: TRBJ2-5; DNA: TGTGCCAGCAGCTTACAGAGCCGGGATGAGACCCAGTACTTC; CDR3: CASSLQSRDETQYF
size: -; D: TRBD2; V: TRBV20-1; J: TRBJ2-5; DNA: TGCAGTGCTCAGAATAGCGGGGGGGTCTCGGAGACCCAGTACTTC; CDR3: CSAQNSGGVSETQYF
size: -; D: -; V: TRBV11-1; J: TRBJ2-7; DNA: TGTGCCAGCAGCTTAGCCCTACTCGGACGGAGCTACGAGCAGTACTTC; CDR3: CASSLALLGRSYEQYF